The 25 T cell receptor beta chains reported below all come from one sample, sequenced in a study of shared clonotypes between healthy human individuals. Some clones are missing from TCRdb's copy, which holds only in-frame ones; the method was immunoSEQ multiplex PCR. This repertoire shows over 75,000 clones, almost 70% found once; its top ten account for approximately 53%. The specimen was memory CD8+ T cells sorted from blood. As for subset: CD45RO+ cells pooled with CCR7-negative TemRA cells. The receptors here all came from a man aged 25-45 years in good health.

The sample holds a few counts of this clone. The V gene is TRBV5-4, the J gene TRBJ2-3; 12 bases fit TRBD2. J lost 5 bases, V lost 4 bases, and 11 bases had no gene match. CDR1 is SGHNT and CDR2 is YYREEE in the germline V gene (reference sequence). The CDR3 has 17 amino acids. CDR3 region: CASSPGTGLAGLDTQYF. The CDR3 DNA reads TGTGCCAGCAGCCCGGGGACGGGACTAGCGGGTTTAGATACGCAGTATTTT.

This clone was seen more than once but under ten times. The chain couples TRBV6-5 to TRBJ2-7, with 7 nucleotides matching TRBD1. The CDR3 sequence is 14 residues long. Trimming at V came to 5 bases and at J to 0 bases, leaving 4 bases not matched to a gene. The V gene's germline CDR1 is MNHEY and CDR2 SVGAGI. CDR3 region: CASSEGDSSYEQYF. The CDR3 DNA follows: TGTGCCAGCAGTGAAGGGGACAGCTCCTACGAGCAGTACTTC.

This clone was seen repeatedly, ten times or more. The J gene is TRBJ2-7, the V gene TRBV19; the match to TRBD1 covers 8 bases. This CDR3 has 15 amino acids. Trimming cost V 4 bases and J 2 bases; bases outside gene matches: 7. Germline CDR1 LNHDA, CDR2 SQIVND (reference sequence). CDR3 residues: CASSTFPGQAYEQYF. Written as DNA, the CDR3 is TGTGCCAGTAGTACGTTCCCGGGACAGGCCTACGAGCAGTACTTC.

This clone was seen a few times. The chain couples TRBV6-5 to TRBJ2-5; D possibly uses TRBD1 or TRBD2 (5 bases each). CDR3 size: 15 residues. Germline assignment: CDR1 MNHEY and CDR2 SVGAGI. The germline V and J ends were trimmed by 0 bases and 4 bases, with 12 bases remaining between them. Here the CDR3 reads CASSYSFGTAETQYF. The CDR3 nucleotides read TGTGCCAGCAGTTACTCGTTTGGGACGGCAGAGACCCAGTACTTC.

The table lists this clone with many counts. The same CDR3 is also encoded by other DNA sequences in this sample. V and J are TRBV10-3 and TRBJ1-1; D is unresolved. Germline V gene sequence: CDR1 ENHRY, CDR2 SYGVKD. The CDR3 runs 14 residues. The V end lost 0 bases, the J end lost 2 bases, and 7 bases lay between the germline ends. In nucleotides, the CDR3 is TGTGCCATCAGTGAGTCCATGACAAACACTGAAGCTTTCTTT. Translating it yields CAISESMTNTEAFF.

The CDR3 reads CASSSQDEAAVADTQYF. Written as DNA, the CDR3 is TGTGCCAGCAGCTCCCAGGACGAAGCGGCCGTGGCGGATACGCAGTATTTT. This chain links TRBV4-2 with TRBJ2-3; D possibly corresponds to TRBD2 (5 bases). This CDR3 spans 17 amino acids. The ends were cut back, 5 bases at V and 6 bases at J, with 24 bases in the middle. Germline lookup yields CDR1 LGHNA and CDR2 YNFKEQ.

This clone showed up just once. The chain couples TRBV6-4 to TRBJ2-1; TRBD2 agrees at 14 bases. Trimming cost V 0 bases and J 9 bases; bases outside gene matches: 4. This CDR3 has 16 residues. Germline V gene lookup returns CDR1 MRHNA and CDR2 SNTAGT. The CDR3, as DNA: TGTGCCAGCAGTGACTCCGGGACTAGCGGGAGTTCTGAGCAGTTCTTC. Protein: CASSDSGTSGSSEQFF.

The rearrangement uses TRBV4-2 and TRBJ2-1; 10 nucleotides line up with TRBD2. Germline lookup yields CDR1 LGHNA and CDR2 YNFKEQ. This CDR3 comprises 15 residues. V dropped 4 bases and J dropped 9; count of bases not matched to a gene: 9. The CDR3 coding sequence is TGTGCCAGCAGCCTCCAGCGGGAGGGCCGGACTGAGCAGTTCTTC. This translates into CASSLQREGRTEQFF.

This rearrangement joins TRBV28 to TRBJ2-5; 12 bases map to TRBD1. The CDR3 is 16 amino acids. In germline, CDR1 is MDHEN, CDR2 SYDVKM. V shed 3 bases, J shed 0 bases, and the junction held 2 bases outside the gene matches. CDR3 coding DNA: TGTGCCAGCAGTTTGCGGGACAGGGGGCACCAAGAGACCCAGTACTTC. It is translated as CASSLRDRGHQETQYF.

DNA for the CDR3: TGTGCCAGCAGCTTTGGTACACCCACTGAAGCTTTCTTT. It encodes CASSFGTPTEAFF. V usage is TRBV5-5 and J usage is TRBJ1-1; no definite D call. Germline values: CDR1 SGHKS, CDR2 YYEKEE (reference sequence). The CDR3 has 13 residues. V was cut by 2 bases and J by 4 bases, with 9 bases left in between.

V and J are TRBV28 and TRBJ2-1, with 7 bases that match TRBD2. V trimming: 6 bases; J trimming: 0 bases; junction bases outside the gene matches: 5. From germline, CDR1 is MDHEN and CDR2 SYDVKM. The CDR3 has 15 amino acids. CDR3 sequence: CASSQSGTSYNEQFF. The CDR3 DNA is TGTGCCAGCAGCCAGAGCGGGACCTCCTACAATGAGCAGTTCTTC.

This clone has more than one count but fewer than ten. The chain links TRBV28 to TRBJ2-5, with 9 bases fitting TRBD1. V gave up 3 bases and J gave up 1 base; unmatched junction bases: 3. Germline-derived CDR1 and CDR2 are MDHEN and SYDVKM. This CDR3 is built from 15 residues. The DNA for the CDR3 is TGTGCCAGCAGTTTTGGGACAGGGTTCCAAGAGACCCAGTACTTC. Translated, it gives CASSFGTGFQETQYF.

There are many counts of this clone. The gene calls are TRBV4-1 and TRBJ2-2; 9 nucleotides match TRBD1. This CDR3 is built from 15 residues. Losses at the gene ends were 4 bases for V and 3 bases for J; bases not matched to a gene: 3. Germline V gene lookup returns CDR1 MGHRA and CDR2 YSYEKL. CDR3 in amino acids: CASSRGDRDTGELFF. CDR3 DNA: TGCGCCAGCAGCCGAGGGGACAGGGACACCGGGGAGCTGTTTTTT.

V usage is TRBV5-1 and J usage is TRBJ2-2, with no clear D. The CDR3 contains 14 residues. The V gene lost 4 bases and the J gene lost 0 bases, with 7 bases spanning the gap. CDR1 is SGHRS, CDR2 YFSETQ, per germline. CDR3 DNA sequence: TGCGCCAGCAGCAACCCCCCGAACACCGGGGAGCTGTTTTTT. This sequence encodes CASSNPPNTGELFF.

V usage is TRBV5-8 and J usage is TRBJ1-2; 9 bases fit TRBD1. Trimming removed 0 bases from V and 4 bases from J; junction bases left unmatched: 1. Germline-derived CDR1 and CDR2 are SGHTS and YDEGEE. The CDR3 covers 14 residues. The CDR3 region is CASSLVTGGYGYTF. In DNA, the CDR3 is TGTGCCAGCAGCTTGGTGACAGGGGGCTATGGCTACACCTTC.

The rearrangement links TRBV19 to TRBJ2-2; D is undetermined. The V gene's germline CDR1 is LNHDA and CDR2 SQIVND (reference sequence). Trimming removed 11 bases from V and 1 base from J, with 11 bases in between. This CDR3 comprises 13 residues. The CDR3 DNA is TGTGCCGGACGGATAGAGAACACCGGGGAGCTGTTTTTT. Amino acid sequence: CAGRIENTGELFF.

J is TRBJ2-2 and V is TRBV15, with D possibly matching TRBD1 (5 bases). The CDR3 is made up of 16 amino acids. The V end was cut by 6 bases, the J end by 1 base, with 15 bases between. In germline, CDR1 is LNHNV, CDR2 YYDKDF (reference sequence). CDR3 amino acids: CATSDSVDKNTGELFF. CDR3 in DNA: TGTGCCACCAGTGATTCCGTGGACAAGAACACCGGGGAGCTGTTTTTT.

This clone was observed at least ten times. This rearrangement joins TRBV25-1 to TRBJ2-1; 8 nucleotides line up with TRBD2. Germline V gene lookup returns CDR1 MGHDK and CDR2 SYGVNS. The CDR3 is 17 residues long. The V segment lost 3 bases and the J segment 5 bases; nucleotides outside the gene matches: 12. CDR3: CASSDDGRALLHNEQFF. The CDR3 DNA reads TGTGCCAGCAGTGATGACGGGAGGGCCTTGTTGCACAATGAGCAGTTCTTC.

The rearrangement uses TRBV5-1 and TRBJ1-2, with D uncertain. Per germline, CDR1 SGHRS and CDR2 YFSETQ. The CDR3 has 13 amino acids. Trimming pared 0 bases from V and 4 bases from J, leaving 7 bases between. For the CDR3, the DNA is TGCGCCAGCAGCTTGGTGGATTCCTATGGCTACACCTTC. Translated: CASSLVDSYGYTF.

In DNA, the CDR3 is TGTGCCAGTAGTCCCACCAGGGTAGGGTCTGGGGCCAACGTCCTGACTTTC. Amino acids: CASSPTRVGSGANVLTF. The gene calls are TRBV19 and TRBJ2-6; possibly TRBD1 for D (5 bases). The V end lost 5 bases, the J end lost 1 base, and 15 bases lay between the germline ends. The CDR3 sequence is 17 residues long. From germline, CDR1 is LNHDA and CDR2 SQIVND (reference sequence).

The rearrangement joins TRBV7-8 to TRBJ2-7, with a weak D call TRBD2 (5 bases). Trimming left V 4 bases short and J 0 bases short, with 10 bases between. The CDR3 totals 14 residues. Germline values: CDR1 SGHVS, CDR2 FQNEAQ. In DNA form, the CDR3 reads TGTGCCAGCAGCTCCAGGAGGAGCTCCTACGAGCAGTACTTC. Its protein product is CASSSRRSSYEQYF.

The chain carries TRBV2 and TRBJ1-2; weak D call: TRBD1 (6 bases). The CDR3 is 16 amino acids. V lost 9 bases and J lost 6, with 26 bases in between. The germline gives CDR1 SNHLY, CDR2 FYNNEI. The CDR3 DNA reads as TGTGCCAGTGAGTGGGCGGGGCAGGGGAGAAAGGATGGCTACACCTTC. This translates into CASEWAGQGRKDGYTF.

V is TRBV7-2 and J is TRBJ1-2; D gene uncertain. Germline V gene data show CDR1 as SGHTA and CDR2 as FQGNSA. The ends were cut back, 0 bases at V and 5 bases at J, with 13 bases in the middle. The CDR3 spans 15 residues. CDR3 in DNA: TGTGCCAGCAGCTTAGCTGTGGCTGGACCTTATGGCTACACCTTC. Translation: CASSLAVAGPYGYTF.

The table lists this clone with a few counts. This chain links TRBV4-3 with TRBJ2-1; TRBD2 aligns across 11 bases. The CDR3 contains 18 residues. Germline V gives CDR1 LGHNA, CDR2 YSLEER. V shed 0 bases, J shed 2 bases, and the junction held 6 bases outside the gene matches. CDR3 coding DNA: TGCGCCAGCAGCCAAGATCAATTAGCGGGAGGGGCCTACAATGAGCAGTTCTTC. Its protein product is CASSQDQLAGGAYNEQFF.

The chain links TRBV5-1 to TRBJ2-2; 13 bases are shared with TRBD2. J gave up 5 bases and V 3 bases, and 16 bases lay outside the gene matches. Germline V gene data show CDR1 as SGHRS and CDR2 as YFSETQ. The length of the CDR3 is 20 residues. The CDR3: CASSSMGLAGNPSWTGELFF. In DNA form, the CDR3 reads TGCGCCAGCAGCTCTATGGGACTAGCGGGAAATCCTTCTTGGACCGGGGAGCTGTTTTTT.